The T cell receptor (beta chain) under discussion was sequenced for a study of blood T cell repertoires in COVID-19. The V segment lost 3 bases and the J segment 3 bases; nucleotides outside the gene matches: 9. This CDR3 has 16 amino acids. Per germline, CDR1 MGHRA and CDR2 YSYEKL. The method was immunoSEQ multiplex PCR; TCRdb's version includes in-frame clones alone and lacks a portion of them. The data hold tens of thousands of clones, with approximately 85% observed a single time. This receptor was taken from a woman older than 75 with active or convalescent COVID-19. Specimen: peripheral blood. The gene calls are TRBV4-1 and TRBJ2-5, with 8 bases aligning to TRBD1. In DNA form, the CDR3 reads TGCGCCAGCAGCCACACCTCTACAGGGGGAAAAGAGACCCAGTACTTC. It specifies CASSHTSTGGKETQYF.